Shown below are 3 T cell receptor beta chains from a single sample sequenced in a study of blood T cell repertoires in COVID-19. TCRdb's copy holds only in-frame clones and misses some; the assay was immunoSEQ multiplex PCR. The table has nearly 300,000 clones, about 81% seen once. The sample comprised peripheral blood. The receptors were gathered from a human donor with COVID-19, enrolled during active disease. The donor label of this sample is uncertain.

V is TRBV12-3 or TRBV12-4 and J is TRBJ2-1; D is unclear. This CDR3 region has 11 residues. CDR3 amino acids: CATGAYNEQFF. The CDR3 DNA sequence: TGTGCTACCGGAGCGTACAATGAGCAGTTCTTC.

The chain has TRBV19 and TRBJ2-3; 14 nucleotides line up with TRBD2. The V segment lost 1 base and the J segment 4 bases; nucleotides outside the gene matches: 7. The CDR3 consists of 18 residues. Germline CDR1 and CDR2: LNHDA and SQIVND (reference sequence). CDR3: CASSIGGLAGGSADTQYF. The CDR3 coding sequence is TGTGCCAGTAGTATAGGCGGACTAGCGGGAGGTAGTGCAGATACGCAGTATTTT.

The V and J genes are TRBV5-1 and TRBJ2-5, with D tentatively TRBD1 (6 bases). Trimming took 4 bases from V and 5 from J, leaving 12 bases between them. Germline CDR1 and CDR2: SGHRS and YFSETQ. The CDR3 runs to 13 residues. The CDR3 protein is CASSQQGRETQYF. The CDR3 coding sequence is TGCGCCAGCAGCCAACAGGGTCGTGAGACCCAGTACTTC.